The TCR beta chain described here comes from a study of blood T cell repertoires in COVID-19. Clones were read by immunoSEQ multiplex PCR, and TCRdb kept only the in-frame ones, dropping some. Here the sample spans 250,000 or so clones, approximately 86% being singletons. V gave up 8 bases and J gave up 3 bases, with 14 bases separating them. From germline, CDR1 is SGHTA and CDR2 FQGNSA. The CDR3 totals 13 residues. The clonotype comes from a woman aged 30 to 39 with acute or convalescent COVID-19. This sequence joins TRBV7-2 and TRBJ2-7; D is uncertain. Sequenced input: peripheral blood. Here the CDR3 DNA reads TGTGCCAGCGGTCGCGGCCCCTTCTACGAGCAGTACTTC. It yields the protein CASGRGPFYEQYF.